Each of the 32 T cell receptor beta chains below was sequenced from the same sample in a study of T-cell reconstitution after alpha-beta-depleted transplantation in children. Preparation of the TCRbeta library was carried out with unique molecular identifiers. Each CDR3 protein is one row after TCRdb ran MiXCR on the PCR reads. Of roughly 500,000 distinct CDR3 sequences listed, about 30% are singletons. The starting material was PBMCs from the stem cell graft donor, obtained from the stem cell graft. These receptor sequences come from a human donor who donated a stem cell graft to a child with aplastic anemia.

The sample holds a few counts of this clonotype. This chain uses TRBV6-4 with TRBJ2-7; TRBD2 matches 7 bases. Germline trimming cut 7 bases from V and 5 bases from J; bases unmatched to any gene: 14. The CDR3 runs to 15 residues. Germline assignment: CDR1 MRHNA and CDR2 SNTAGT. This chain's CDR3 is CASTPWREPQDEQYV. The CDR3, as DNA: TGTGCCAGCACCCCTTGGCGGGAGCCTCAGGACGAGCAGTACGTC.

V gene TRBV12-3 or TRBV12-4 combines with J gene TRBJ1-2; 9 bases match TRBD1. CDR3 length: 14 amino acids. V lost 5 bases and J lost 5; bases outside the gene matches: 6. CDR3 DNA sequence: TGTGCCAGCAGTCCCGGGACAGGGTTTTATGGCTACACCTTC. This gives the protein CASSPGTGFYGYTF.

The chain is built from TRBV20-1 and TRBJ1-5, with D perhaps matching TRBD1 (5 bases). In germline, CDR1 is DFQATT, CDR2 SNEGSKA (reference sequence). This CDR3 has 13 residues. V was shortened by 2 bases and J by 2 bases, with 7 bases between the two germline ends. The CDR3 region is CSARQGRNQPQHF. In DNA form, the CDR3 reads TGCAGTGCTAGACAGGGTCGCAATCAGCCCCAGCATTTT.

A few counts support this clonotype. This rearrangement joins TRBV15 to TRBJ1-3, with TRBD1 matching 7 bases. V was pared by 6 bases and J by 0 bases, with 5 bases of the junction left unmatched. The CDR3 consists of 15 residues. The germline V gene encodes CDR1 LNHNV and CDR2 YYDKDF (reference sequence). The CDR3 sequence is CATRLDRDSGNTIYF. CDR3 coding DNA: TGTGCCACCAGACTTGACAGGGACTCTGGAAACACCATATATTTT. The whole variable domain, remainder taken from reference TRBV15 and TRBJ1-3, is DAMVIQNPRYQVTQFGKPVTLSCSQTLNHNVMYWYQQKSSQAPKLLFHYYDKDFNNEADTPDNFQSRRPNTSFCFLDIRSPGLGDTAMYLCATRLDRDSGNTIYFGEGSWLTVV.

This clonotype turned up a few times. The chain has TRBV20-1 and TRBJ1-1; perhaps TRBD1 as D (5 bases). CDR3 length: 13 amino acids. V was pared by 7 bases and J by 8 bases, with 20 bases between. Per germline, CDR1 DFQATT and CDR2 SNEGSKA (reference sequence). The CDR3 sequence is CSVVRRGTPEAFF. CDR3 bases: TGCAGTGTGGTGCGTCGGGGGACTCCCGAAGCTTTCTTT.

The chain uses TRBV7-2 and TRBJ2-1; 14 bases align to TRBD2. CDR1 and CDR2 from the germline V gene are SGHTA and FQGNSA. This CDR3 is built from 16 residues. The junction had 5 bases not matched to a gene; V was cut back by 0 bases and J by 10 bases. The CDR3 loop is CASSLATSGRALEQFF. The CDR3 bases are TGTGCCAGCAGCTTAGCGACTAGCGGGAGGGCTCTAGAGCAGTTCTTC.

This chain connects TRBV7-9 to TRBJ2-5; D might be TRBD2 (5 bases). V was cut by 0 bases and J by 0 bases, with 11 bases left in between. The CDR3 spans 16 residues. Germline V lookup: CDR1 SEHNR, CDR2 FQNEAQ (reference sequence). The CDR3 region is CASSLAILGYQETQYF. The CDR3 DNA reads TGTGCCAGCAGCTTAGCGATACTAGGGTACCAAGAGACCCAGTACTTC.

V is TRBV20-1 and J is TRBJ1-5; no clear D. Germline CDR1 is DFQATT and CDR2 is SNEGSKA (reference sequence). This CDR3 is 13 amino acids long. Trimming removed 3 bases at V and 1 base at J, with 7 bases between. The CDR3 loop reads CSARADSNQPQHF. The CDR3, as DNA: TGCAGTGCTAGGGCTGACAGCAATCAGCCCCAGCATTTT.

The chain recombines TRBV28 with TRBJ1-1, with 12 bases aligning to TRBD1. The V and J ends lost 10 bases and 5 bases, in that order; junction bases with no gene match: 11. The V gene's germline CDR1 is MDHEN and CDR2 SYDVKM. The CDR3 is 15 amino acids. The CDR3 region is CATAGGGQGATEAFF. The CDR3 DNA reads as TGTGCCACGGCGGGAGGGGGACAGGGGGCAACTGAAGCTTTCTTT.

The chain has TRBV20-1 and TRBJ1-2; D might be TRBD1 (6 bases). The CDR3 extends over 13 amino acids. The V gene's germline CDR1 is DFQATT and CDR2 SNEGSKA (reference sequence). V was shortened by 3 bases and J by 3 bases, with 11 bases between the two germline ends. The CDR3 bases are TGCAGTGCTAGCGTCAGGGGATACTATGGCTACACCTTC. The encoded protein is CSASVRGYYGYTF.

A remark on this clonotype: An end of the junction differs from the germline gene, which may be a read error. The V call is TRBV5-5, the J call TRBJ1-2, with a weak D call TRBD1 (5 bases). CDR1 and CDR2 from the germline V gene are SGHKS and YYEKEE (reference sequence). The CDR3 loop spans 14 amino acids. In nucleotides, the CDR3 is TGTGCCAGCAGCTGGCTCTTATCGGGACGCCCAAACCTTTTC. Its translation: CASSWLLSGRPNLF.

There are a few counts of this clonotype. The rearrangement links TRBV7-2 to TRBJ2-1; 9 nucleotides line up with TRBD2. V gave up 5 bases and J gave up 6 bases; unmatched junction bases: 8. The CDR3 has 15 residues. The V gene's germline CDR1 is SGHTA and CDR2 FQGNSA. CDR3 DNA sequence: TGTGCCAGCAGCCCCACGGCGGGAGGGATCAATGAGCAGTTCTTC. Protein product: CASSPTAGGINEQFF.

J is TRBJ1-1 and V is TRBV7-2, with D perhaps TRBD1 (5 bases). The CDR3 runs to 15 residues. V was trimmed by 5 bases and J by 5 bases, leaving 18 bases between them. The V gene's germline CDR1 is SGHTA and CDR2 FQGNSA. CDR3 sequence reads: CASSTQGPKRTEAFF. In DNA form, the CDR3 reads TGTGCCAGCAGCACGCAGGGTCCGAAACGGACTGAAGCTTTCTTT.

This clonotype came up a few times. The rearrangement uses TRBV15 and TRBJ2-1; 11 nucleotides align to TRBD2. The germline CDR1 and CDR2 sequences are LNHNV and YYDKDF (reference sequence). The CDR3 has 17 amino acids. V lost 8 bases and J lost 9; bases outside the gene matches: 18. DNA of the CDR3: TGTGCCACCCGAATTATGGGACTAGCGGTGTCCCATGGTGAGCAGTTCTTC. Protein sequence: CATRIMGLAVSHGEQFF.

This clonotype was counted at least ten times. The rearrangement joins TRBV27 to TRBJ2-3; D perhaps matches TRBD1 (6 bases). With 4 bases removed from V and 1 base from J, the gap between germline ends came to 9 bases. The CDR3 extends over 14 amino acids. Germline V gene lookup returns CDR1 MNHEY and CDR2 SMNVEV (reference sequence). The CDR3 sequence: CASSYNRGTDTQYF. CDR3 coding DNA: TGTGCCAGCAGTTATAACAGGGGCACAGATACGCAGTATTTT.

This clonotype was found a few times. The CDR3, as DNA: TGTGCCAGCAGCTTAGTGTTCAGGGGGCGAGAGACCCAGTACTTC. This translates into CASSLVFRGRETQYF. This chain connects TRBV7-2 to TRBJ2-5, with 8 bases matching TRBD1. CDR3 length equals 15 residues. Trimming removed 1 base from V and 4 bases from J; junction bases left unmatched: 5. Germline V gives CDR1 SGHTA, CDR2 FQGNSA.

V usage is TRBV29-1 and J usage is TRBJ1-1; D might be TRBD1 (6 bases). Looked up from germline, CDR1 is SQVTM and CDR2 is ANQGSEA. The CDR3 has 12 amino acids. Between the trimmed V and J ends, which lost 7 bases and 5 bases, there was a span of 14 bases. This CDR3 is CSAVRGDTEAFF. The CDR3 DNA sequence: TGCAGCGCCGTAAGGGGGGATACTGAAGCTTTCTTT.

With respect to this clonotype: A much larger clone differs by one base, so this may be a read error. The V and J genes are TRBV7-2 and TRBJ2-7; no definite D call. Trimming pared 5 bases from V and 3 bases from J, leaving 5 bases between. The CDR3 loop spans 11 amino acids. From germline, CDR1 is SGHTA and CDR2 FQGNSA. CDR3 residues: CASSPYYEQYF. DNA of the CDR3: TGTGCCAGCAGCCCTTACTACGAGCAGTACTTC.

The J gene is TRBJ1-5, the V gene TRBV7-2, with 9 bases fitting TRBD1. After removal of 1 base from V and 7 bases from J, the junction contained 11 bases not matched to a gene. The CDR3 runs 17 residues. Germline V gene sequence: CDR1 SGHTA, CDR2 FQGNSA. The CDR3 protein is CASSLGHTGGGRQPQHF. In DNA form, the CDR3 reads TGTGCCAGCAGCTTAGGACATACAGGGGGCGGTAGGCAGCCCCAGCATTTT.

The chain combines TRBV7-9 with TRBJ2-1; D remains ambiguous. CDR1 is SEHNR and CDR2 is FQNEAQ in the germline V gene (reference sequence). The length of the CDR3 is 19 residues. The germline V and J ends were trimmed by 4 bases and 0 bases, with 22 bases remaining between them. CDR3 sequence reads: CASSSPRETQRSSYNEQFF. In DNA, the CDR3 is TGTGCCAGCAGCTCGCCCCGAGAAACCCAAAGGAGCTCCTACAATGAGCAGTTCTTC.

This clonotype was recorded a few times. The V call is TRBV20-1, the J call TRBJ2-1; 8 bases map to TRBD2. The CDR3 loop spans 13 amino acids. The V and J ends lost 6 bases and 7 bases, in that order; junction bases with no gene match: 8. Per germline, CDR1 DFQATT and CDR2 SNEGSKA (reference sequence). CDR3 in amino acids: CSALAGFPNEQFF. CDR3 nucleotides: TGCAGTGCCTTAGCGGGATTTCCAAATGAGCAGTTCTTC.

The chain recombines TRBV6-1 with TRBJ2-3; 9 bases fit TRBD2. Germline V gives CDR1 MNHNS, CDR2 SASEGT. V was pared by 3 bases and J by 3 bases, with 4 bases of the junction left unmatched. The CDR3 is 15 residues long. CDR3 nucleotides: TGTGCCAGCAGTGATAGCGGGAGTCCTACAGATACGCAGTATTTT. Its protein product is CASSDSGSPTDTQYF.

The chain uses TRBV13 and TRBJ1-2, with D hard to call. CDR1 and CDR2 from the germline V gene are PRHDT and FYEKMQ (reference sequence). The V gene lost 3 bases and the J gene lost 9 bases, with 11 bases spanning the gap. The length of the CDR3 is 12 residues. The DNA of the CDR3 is TGTGCCAGCAGCTTCCCTCCCAGAAGCTACACCTTC. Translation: CASSFPPRSYTF.

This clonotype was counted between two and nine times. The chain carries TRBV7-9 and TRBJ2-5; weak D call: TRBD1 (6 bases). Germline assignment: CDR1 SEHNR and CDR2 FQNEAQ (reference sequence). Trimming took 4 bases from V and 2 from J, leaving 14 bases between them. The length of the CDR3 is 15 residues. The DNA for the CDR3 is TGTGCCAGCAGCTACTGGGGGCAGGTGCAAGAGACCCAGTACTTC. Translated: CASSYWGQVQETQYF.

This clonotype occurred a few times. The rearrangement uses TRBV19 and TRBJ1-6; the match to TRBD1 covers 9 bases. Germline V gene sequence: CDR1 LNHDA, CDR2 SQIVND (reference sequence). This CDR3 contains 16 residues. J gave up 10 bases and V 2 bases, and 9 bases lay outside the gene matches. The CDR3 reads CASSITPTGGRSPLHF. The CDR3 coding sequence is TGTGCCAGTAGTATAACCCCGACAGGGGGTCGATCACCCCTCCACTTT.

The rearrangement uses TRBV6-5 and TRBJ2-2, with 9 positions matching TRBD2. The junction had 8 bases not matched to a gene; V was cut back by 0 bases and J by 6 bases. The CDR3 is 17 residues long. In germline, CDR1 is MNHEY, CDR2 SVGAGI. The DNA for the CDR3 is TGTGCCAGCAGTTACTCGAGAATAGCGGGAGATCCCGGGGAGCTGTTTTTT. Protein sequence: CASSYSRIAGDPGELFF.

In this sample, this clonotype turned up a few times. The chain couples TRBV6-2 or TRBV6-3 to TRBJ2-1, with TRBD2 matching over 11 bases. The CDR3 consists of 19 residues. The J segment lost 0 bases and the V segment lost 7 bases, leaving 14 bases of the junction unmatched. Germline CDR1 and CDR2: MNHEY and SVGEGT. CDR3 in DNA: TGTGCCAGCACCTGGGAGCTAGCGGGAGGACAGAGCTCCTACAATGAGCAGTTCTTC. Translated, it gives CASTWELAGGQSSYNEQFF.

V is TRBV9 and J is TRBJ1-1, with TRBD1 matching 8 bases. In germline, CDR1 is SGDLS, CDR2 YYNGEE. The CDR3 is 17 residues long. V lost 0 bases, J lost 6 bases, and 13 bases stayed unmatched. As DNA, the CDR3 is TGTGCCAGCAGCGTAGACGGGTCAGGGGGCATCGAGTCTGAAGCTTTCTTT. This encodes CASSVDGSGGIESEAFF.

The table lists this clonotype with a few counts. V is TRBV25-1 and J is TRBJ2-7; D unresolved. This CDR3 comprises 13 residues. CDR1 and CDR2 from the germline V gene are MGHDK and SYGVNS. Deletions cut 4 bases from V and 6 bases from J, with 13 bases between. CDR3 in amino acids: CASSARPDSEQYF. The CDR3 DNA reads TGTGCCAGCAGTGCCCGCCCCGACTCCGAGCAGTACTTC.

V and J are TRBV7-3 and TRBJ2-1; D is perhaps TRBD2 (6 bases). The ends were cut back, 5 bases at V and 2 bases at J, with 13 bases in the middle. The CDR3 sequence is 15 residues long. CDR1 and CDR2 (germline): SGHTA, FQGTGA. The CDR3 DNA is TGTGCCAGCAGCGGAAGCGGGCCTACCTACAATGAGCAGTTCTTC. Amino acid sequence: CASSGSGPTYNEQFF. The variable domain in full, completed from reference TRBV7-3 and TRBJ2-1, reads GAGVSQTPSNKVTEKGKYVELRCDPISGHTALYWYRQSLGQGPEFLIYFQGTGAADDSGLPNDRFFAVRPEGSVSTLKIQRTERGDSAVYLCASSGSGPTYNEQFFGPGTRLTVL.

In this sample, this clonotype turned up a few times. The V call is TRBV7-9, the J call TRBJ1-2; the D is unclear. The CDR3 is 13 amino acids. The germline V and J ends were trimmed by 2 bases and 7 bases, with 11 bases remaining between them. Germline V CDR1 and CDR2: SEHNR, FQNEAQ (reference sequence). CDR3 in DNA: TGTGCCAGCAGCTTACCATCGGACGGTGGCTACACCTTC. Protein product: CASSLPSDGGYTF.

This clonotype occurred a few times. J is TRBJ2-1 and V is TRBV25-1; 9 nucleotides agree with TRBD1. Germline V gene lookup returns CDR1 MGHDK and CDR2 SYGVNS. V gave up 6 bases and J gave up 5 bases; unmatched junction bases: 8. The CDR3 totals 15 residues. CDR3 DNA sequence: TGTGCCAGCAGGCCAGCCGGGACAGGGCACAATGAGCAGTTCTTC. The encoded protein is CASRPAGTGHNEQFF.